The text below deals with one T cell receptor beta chain. Its antigen is unidentified. The source of the sample is a study of cytomegalovirus exposure and HLA in healthy donors. Study results and caveats: Compared with the approximately 700-donor mean, an Asian-associated ancestry cluster reportedly had fewer N-insertions, according to a later analysis. When presence/absence was analysed, sequencing depth was taken to be roughly uniform across donors.

This CDR3 spans 17 amino acids. Germline loops: CDR1 SGHVS, CDR2 FQNEAQ. Trimming left V 5 bases short and J 5 bases short, with 25 bases between. The PCR was carried out with 60 Vbeta primers and 13 Jbeta primers. The data were produced by immunoSEQ multiplex PCR, yet TCRdb's version contains in-frame clones alone and is incomplete. The sample records some 120,000 clones, roughly 82% being singletons. Sequencing input: PBMCs. The clonotype was recovered from a man between 40 and 49 years old in good health and CMV-seropositive. The V gene is TRBV7-8, the J gene TRBJ2-7, with D perhaps TRBD1 (5 bases). The DNA for the CDR3 is TGTGCCAGCAGCCCCGCCGGTCCGTGGCAGGGTTTAAACGAGCAGTACTTC. It is translated as CASSPAGPWQGLNEQYF. Full variable domain (remainder filled in from reference TRBV7-8 and TRBJ2-7): GAGVSQSPRYKVAKRGQDVALRCDPISGHVSLFWYQQALGQGPEFLTYFQNEAQLDKSGLPSDRFFAERPEGSVSTLKIQRTQQEDSAVYLCASSPAGPWQGLNEQYFGPGTRLTVT.